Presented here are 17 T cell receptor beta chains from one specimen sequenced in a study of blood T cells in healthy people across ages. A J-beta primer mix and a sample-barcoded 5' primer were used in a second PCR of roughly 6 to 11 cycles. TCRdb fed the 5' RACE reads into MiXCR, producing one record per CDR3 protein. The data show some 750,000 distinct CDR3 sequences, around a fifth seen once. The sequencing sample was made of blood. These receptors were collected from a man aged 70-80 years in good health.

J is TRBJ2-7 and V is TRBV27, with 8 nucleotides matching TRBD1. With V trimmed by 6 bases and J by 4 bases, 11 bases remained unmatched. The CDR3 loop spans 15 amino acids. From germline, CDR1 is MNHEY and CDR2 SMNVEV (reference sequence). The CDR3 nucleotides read TGTGCCAGCAGCGGCACCGGGACAGGCTTTTACGAGCAGTACTTC. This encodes CASSGTGTGFYEQYF.

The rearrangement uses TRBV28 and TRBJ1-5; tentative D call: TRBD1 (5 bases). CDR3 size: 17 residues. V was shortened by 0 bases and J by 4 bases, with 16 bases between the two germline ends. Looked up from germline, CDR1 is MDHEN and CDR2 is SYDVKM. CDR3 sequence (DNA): TGTGCCAGCAGTTTATGGCGACAGCCGGGTGGGAATCAGCCCCAGCATTTT. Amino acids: CASSLWRQPGGNQPQHF.

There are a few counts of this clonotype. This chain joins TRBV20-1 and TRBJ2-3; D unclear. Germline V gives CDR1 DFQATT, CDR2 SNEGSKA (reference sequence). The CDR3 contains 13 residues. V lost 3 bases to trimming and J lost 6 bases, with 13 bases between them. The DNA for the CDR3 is TGCAGTGCTAGGAATAATCCCGGGGATACGCAGTATTTT. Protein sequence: CSARNNPGDTQYF.

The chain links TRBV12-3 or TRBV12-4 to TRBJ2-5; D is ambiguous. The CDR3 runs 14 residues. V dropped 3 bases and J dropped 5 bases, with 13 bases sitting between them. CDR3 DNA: TGTGCCAGCAGTTTGTCTCTCTGGCCGGAGACCCAGTACTTC. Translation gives CASSLSLWPETQYF.

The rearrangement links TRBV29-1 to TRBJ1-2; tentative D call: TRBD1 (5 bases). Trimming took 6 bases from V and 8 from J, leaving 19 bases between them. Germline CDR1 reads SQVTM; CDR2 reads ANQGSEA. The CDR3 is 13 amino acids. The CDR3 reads CSVPQSRGGGYTF. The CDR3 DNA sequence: TGCAGCGTGCCACAGAGTAGGGGTGGCGGCTACACCTTC.

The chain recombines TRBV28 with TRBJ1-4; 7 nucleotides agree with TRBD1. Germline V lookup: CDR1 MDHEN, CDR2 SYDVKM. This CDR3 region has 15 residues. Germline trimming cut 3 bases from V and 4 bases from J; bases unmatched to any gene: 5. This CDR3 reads CASSFLQGNNEKLFF. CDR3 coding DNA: TGTGCCAGCAGTTTCTTACAGGGGAATAATGAAAAACTGTTTTTT.

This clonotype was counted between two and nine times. The CDR3 bases are TGTGCCAGCAGCCCCGCCCTCCGTTCGGGACTACAGTTCTTC. The encoded protein is CASSPALRSGLQFF. The gene calls are TRBV7-2 and TRBJ2-5; 7 bases align to TRBD2. The DNA matches TRBJ2-1 better at its end, which makes the J call doubtful. Germline V CDR1 and CDR2: SGHTA, FQGNSA. The length of the CDR3 is 14 residues.

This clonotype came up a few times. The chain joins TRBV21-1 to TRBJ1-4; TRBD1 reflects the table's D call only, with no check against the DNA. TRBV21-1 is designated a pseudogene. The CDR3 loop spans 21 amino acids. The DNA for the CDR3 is TGTGCCAGCAGCAAAGATAAACGCCCGGGGTCCCATGGGTGGCCTAATGAAAAACTGTTTTTT. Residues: CASSKDKRPGSHGWPNEKLFF.

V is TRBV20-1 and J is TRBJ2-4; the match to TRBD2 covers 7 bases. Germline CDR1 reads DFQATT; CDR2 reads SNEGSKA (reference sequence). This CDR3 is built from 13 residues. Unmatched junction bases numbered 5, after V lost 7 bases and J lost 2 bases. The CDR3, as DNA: TGCAGTGGCGGGGGAAGGTCCAAAAACATTCAGTACTTC. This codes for CSGGGRSKNIQYF.

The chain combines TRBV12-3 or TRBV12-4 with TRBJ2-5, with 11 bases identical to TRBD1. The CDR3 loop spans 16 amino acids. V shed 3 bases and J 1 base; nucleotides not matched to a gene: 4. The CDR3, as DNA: TGTGCCAGCAGTTTCGGGACAGGGGGTACCCAAGAGACCCAGTACTTC. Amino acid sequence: CASSFGTGGTQETQYF.

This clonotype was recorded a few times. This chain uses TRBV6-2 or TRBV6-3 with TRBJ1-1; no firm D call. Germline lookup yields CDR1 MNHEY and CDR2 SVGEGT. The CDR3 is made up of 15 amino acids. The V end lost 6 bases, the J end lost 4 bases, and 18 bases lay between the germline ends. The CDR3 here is CASSRPGPAGTEAFF. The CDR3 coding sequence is TGTGCCAGCAGCCGCCCGGGCCCCGCGGGCACTGAAGCTTTCTTT.

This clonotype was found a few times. This CDR3 reads CASSLLRLRTERSSYNEQFF. CDR3 nucleotides: TGTGCCAGCAGTTTACTCCGCTTGCGGACAGAAAGGAGCTCCTACAATGAGCAGTTCTTC. V gene TRBV28 combines with J gene TRBJ2-1; maybe TRBD1 (6 bases). This CDR3 region has 20 residues. Germline CDR1 MDHEN, CDR2 SYDVKM. The ends were cut back, 2 bases at V and 0 bases at J, with 23 bases in the middle.

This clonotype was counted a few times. This CDR3 reads CASSSERPPNEKLFF. The DNA of the CDR3 is TGTGCCAGCTCAAGCGAAAGACCACCTAATGAAAAACTGTTTTTT. The V call is TRBV18, the J call TRBJ1-4; D not certain. V was shortened by 5 bases and J by 3 bases, with 13 bases between the two germline ends. The CDR3 totals 15 residues. Germline V gives CDR1 KGHSH, CDR2 LQKENI.

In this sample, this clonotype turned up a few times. The CDR3 region has the DNA TGTGCCAGCTCACCCGACCAGAACACTGAAGCTTTCTTT. As protein: CASSPDQNTEAFF. The V and J genes are TRBV18 and TRBJ1-1; D gene ambiguous. The CDR3 spans 13 residues. The germline V gene encodes CDR1 KGHSH and CDR2 LQKENI. V was pared by 3 bases and J by 1 base, with 6 bases between.

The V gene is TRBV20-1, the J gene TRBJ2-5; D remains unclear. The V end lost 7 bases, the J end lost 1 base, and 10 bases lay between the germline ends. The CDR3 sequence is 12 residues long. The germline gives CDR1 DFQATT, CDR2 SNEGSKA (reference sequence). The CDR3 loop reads CSVSKRQETQYF. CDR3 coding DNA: TGCAGTGTTAGCAAGCGCCAAGAGACCCAGTACTTC.

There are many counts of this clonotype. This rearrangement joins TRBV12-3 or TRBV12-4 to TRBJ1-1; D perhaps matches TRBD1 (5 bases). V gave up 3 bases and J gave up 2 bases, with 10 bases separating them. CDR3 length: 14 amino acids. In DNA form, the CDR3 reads TGTGCCAGCAGTTTGTGGCAGGGTAACACTGAAGCTTTCTTT. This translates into CASSLWQGNTEAFF.

Written as DNA, the CDR3 is TGTGCCAGCTCACAGCCCGTCAGTCCCTACGAGCAGTACTTC. It codes for CASSQPVSPYEQYF. This chain connects TRBV18 to TRBJ2-7; no firm D call. Germline V gene lookup returns CDR1 KGHSH and CDR2 LQKENI. The CDR3 sequence is 14 residues long. V lost 4 bases and J 2 bases, leaving 12 bases between the germline ends.